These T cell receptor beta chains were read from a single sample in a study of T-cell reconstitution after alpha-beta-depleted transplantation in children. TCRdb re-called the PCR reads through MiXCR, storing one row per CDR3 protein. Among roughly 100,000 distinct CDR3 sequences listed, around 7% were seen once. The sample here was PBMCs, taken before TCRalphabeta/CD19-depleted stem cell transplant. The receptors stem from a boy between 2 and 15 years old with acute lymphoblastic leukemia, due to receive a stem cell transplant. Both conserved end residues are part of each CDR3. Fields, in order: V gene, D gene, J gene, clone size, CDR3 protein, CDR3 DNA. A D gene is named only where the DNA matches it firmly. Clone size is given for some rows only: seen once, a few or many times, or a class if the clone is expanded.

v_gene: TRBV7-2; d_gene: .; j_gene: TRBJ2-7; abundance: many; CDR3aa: CASSLTSYEQYF; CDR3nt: TGTGCCAGCAGTCTTACCTCTTACGAGCAGTACTTC
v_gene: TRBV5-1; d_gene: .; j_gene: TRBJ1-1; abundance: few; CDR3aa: CASSPFLTDYTEAFF; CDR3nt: TGCGCCAGCAGCCCCTTTTTGACAGATTACACTGAAGCTTTCTTT
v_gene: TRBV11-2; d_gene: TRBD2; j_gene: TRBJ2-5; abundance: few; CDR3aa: CASSLYWRGDQETQYF; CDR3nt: TGTGCCAGCAGCCTCTATTGGCGGGGGGACCAAGAGACCCAGTACTTC
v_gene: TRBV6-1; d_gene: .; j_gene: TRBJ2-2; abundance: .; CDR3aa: CASRPRDTEGPGELFF; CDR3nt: TGTGCCAGCAGGCCCCGGGACACGGAGGGCCCCGGGGAGCTGTTTTTT
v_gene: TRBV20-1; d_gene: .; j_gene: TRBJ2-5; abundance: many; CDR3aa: CSAPLGGMETQYF; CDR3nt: TGCAGTGCCCCCCTTGGAGGGATGGAGACCCAGTACTTC
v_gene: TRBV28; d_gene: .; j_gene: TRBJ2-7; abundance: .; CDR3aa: CASSFPTGNSYEQYF; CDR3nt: TGTGCCAGCAGTTTCCCTACAGGTAACTCCTACGAGCAGTACTTC
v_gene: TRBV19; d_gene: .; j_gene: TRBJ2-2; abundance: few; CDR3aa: CASNGFGTGELFF; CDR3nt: TGTGCCAGTAACGGGTTTGGGACCGGGGAGCTGTTTTTT
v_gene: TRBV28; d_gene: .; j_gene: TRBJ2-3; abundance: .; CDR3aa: CASSFDFEQYF; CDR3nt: TGTGCCAGCAGTTTTGACTTCGAGCAGTATTTT
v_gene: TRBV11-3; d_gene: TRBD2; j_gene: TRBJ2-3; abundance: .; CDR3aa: CASSLGTSDEDTQYF; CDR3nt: TGTGCCAGCAGCTTAGGGACTAGCGATGAAGATACGCAGTATTTT
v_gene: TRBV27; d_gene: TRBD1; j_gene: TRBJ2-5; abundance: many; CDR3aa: CASSLGQGVAQYF; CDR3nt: TGTGCCAGCAGTTTAGGACAGGGAGTGGCCCAGTACTTC
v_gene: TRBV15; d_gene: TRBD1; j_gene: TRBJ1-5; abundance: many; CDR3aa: CATTDPKDREVRRGNQPQHF; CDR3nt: TGTGCCACCACCGACCCCAAGGACAGGGAAGTTCGGCGGGGCAATCAGCCCCAGCATTTT
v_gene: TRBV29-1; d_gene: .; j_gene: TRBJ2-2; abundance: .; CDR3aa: CSVTQGVWSGELFF; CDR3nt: TGCAGCGTTACCCAGGGAGTCTGGTCCGGGGAGCTGTTTTTT
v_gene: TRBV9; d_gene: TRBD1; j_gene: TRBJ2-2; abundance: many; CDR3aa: CASSPWAGTGTGELFF; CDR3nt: TGTGCCAGCAGCCCCTGGGCCGGGACAGGCACCGGGGAGCTGTTTTTT
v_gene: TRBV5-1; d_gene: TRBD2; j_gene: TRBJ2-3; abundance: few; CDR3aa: CASNTGGSPDTQYF; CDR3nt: TGCGCCAGTAATACGGGGGGTTCTCCAGATACGCAGTATTTT
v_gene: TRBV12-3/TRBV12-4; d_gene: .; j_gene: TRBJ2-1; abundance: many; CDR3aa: CASNHDGYNEQFF; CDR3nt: TGTGCCAGCAACCACGACGGTTACAATGAGCAGTTCTTC
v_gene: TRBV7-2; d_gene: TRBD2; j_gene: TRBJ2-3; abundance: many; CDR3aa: CASSLRGGGTDTQYF; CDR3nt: TGTGCCAGCAGCCTGCGGGGGGGCGGCACAGATACGCAGTATTTT
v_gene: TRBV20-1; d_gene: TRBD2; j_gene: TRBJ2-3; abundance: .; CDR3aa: CSANRGLAGSTDTQYF; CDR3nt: TGCAGTGCTAACCGCGGACTAGCGGGGAGCACAGATACGCAGTATTTT
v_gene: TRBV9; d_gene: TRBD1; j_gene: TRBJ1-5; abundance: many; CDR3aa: CASSATGGQGQPQHF; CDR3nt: TGTGCCAGCAGCGCCACAGGGGGACAAGGTCAGCCCCAGCATTTT
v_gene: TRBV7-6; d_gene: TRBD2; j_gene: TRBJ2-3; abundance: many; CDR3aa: CATVAGDTDTQYF; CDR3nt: TGTGCCACCGTAGCGGGGGACACAGATACGCAGTATTTT
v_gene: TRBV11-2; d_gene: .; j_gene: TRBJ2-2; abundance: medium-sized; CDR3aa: CASSPNTGSGELFF; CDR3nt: TGTGCCAGCAGCCCGAATACAGGGTCCGGGGAGCTGTTTTTT
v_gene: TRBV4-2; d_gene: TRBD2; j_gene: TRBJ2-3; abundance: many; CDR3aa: CASSLLAGGTDTQYF; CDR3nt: TGTGCCAGCAGCCTACTAGCGGGGGGCACAGATACGCAGTATTTT
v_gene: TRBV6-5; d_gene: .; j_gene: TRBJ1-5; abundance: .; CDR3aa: CASKIDGSNQPQHF; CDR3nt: TGTGCCAGCAAGATCGATGGGAGCAATCAGCCCCAGCATTTT
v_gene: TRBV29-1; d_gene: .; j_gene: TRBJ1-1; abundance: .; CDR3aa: CSVEVAGQNTEAFF; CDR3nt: TGCAGCGTTGAAGTGGCAGGGCAAAACACTGAAGCTTTCTTT
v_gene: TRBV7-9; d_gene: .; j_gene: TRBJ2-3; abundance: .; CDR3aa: CASSLARADTQYF; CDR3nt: TGTGCCAGCAGCTTAGCCCGTGCAGATACGCAGTATTTT
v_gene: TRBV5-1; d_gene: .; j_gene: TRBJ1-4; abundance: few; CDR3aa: CASSLAGFTTNEKLFF; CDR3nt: TGCGCCAGCAGCTTGGCAGGGTTCACAACTAATGAAAAACTGTTTTTT
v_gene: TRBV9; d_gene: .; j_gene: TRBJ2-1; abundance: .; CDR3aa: CASSADGGPYNEQFF; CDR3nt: TGTGCCAGCAGCGCTGACGGGGGGCCGTACAATGAGCAGTTCTTC
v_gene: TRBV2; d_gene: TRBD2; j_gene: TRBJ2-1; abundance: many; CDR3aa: CASSFHPSGPLNEQFF; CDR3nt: TGTGCCAGCAGTTTCCACCCTAGCGGGCCCCTCAATGAGCAGTTCTTC
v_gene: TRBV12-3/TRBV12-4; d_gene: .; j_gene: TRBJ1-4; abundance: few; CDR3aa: CASRGEKLFF; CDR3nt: TGTGCCAGCAGGGGAGAAAAACTGTTTTTT
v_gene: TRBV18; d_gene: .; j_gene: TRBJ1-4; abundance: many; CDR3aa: CASSPGATNEKLFF; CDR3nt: TGTGCCAGCTCACCAGGGGCAACTAATGAAAAACTGTTTTTT
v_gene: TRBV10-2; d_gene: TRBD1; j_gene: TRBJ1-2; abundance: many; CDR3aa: CASSPSRDSHGYTF; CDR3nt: TGCGCCAGCAGTCCGTCCCGGGACAGCCATGGCTACACCTTC
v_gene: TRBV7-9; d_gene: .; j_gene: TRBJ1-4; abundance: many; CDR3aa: CASSFSTGNEKLFF; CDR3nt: TGTGCCAGCAGCTTCAGTACAGGGAATGAAAAACTGTTTTTT
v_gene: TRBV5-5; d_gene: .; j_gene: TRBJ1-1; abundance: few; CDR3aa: CASSALVNTEAFF; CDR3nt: TGTGCCAGCAGCGCCTTGGTGAACACTGAAGCTTTCTTT
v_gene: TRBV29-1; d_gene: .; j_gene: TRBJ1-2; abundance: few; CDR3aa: CSALDGGDGYTF; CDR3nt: TGCAGCGCCCTCGACGGGGGGGACGGCTACACCTTC
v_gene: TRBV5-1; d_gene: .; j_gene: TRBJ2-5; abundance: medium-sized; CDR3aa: CASSLDAYFQETQYF; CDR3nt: TGCGCCAGCAGCTTGGACGCTTACTTCCAAGAGACCCAGTACTTC
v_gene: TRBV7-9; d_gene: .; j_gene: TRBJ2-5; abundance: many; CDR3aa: CASSRDRNGETQYF; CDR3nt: TGTGCCAGCAGCCGGGACCGGAACGGAGAGACCCAGTACTTC
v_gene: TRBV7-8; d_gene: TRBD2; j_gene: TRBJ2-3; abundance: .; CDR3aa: CASSSRERGGGVHTQYF; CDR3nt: TGTGCCAGCAGCTCTCGGGAGCGGGGGGGCGGGGTCCATACGCAGTATTTT
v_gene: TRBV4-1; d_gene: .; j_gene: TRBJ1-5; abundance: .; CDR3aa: CASSQDAGLNNQPQHF; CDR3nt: TGCGCCAGCAGCCAAGATGCGGGATTGAACAATCAGCCCCAGCATTTT
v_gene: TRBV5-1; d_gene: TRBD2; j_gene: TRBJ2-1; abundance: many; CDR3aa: CASSQRGAYNEQFF; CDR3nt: TGCGCCTCCAGCCAGCGGGGGGCATACAATGAGCAGTTCTTC
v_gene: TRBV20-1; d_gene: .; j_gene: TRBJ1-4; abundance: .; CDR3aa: CSARPGTESQKLFF; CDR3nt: TGCAGTGCTAGGCCTGGGACGGAATCGCAGAAACTGTTTTTT
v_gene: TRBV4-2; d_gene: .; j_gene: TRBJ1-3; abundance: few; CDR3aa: CASSEAGFYSGNTIYF; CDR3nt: TGTGCCAGCAGCGAGGCGGGGTTCTACTCTGGAAACACCATATATTTT
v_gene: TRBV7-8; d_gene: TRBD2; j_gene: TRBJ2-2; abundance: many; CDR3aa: CASSLVSTSGSNTGELFF; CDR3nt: TGTGCCAGCAGCTTAGTATCGACTAGCGGCTCGAACACCGGGGAGCTGTTTTTT
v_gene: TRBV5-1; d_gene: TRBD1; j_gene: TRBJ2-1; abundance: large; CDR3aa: CASSADRESYNEQFF; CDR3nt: TGCGCCAGCAGCGCGGACAGGGAGTCCTACAATGAGCAGTTCTTC
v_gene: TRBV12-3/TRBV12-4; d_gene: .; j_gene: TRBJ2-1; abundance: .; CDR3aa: CASRGENNEQFF; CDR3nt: TGTGCCAGCAGGGGAGAGAACAATGAGCAGTTCTTC
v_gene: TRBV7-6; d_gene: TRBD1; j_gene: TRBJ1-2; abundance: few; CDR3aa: CASSLGTGRGYTF; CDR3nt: TGTGCCAGCAGCTTAGGGACAGGGCGTGGCTACACCTTC
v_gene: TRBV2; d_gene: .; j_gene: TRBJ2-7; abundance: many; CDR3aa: CASLRGLEQYF; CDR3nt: TGTGCCAGCCTGCGAGGACTCGAGCAGTACTTC